The sequence of this T cell receptor beta chain was determined in a study of T-cell reconstitution after alpha-beta-depleted transplantation in children. Unique molecular identifiers were incorporated during preparation of the TCRbeta library. TCRdb fed the PCR reads into MiXCR, producing one record per CDR3 protein. The table shows hundreds of thousands of distinct CDR3 sequences, with about 15% occurring only once. The CDR3 length is 15 residues. Per the germline V gene, CDR1 is MNHEY and CDR2 is SMNVEV (reference sequence). Losses at the gene ends were 6 bases for V and 4 bases for J; bases not matched to a gene: 11.

The chain recombines TRBV27 with TRBJ2-7, with 8 bases matching TRBD1. The source of this sequence is a human donor who donated a stem cell graft to a child with acute myeloid leukemia. The sequences come from PBMCs from the stem cell graft donor, collected from the stem cell graft. CDR3 sequence (DNA): TGTGCCAGCAGCCGGCGCCAGGGGGCTAGGTACGAGCAGTACGTC. It encodes CASSRRQGARYEQYV.